This TCR beta chain was sequenced for a study of graft-versus-host responses after intestinal transplantation. Study-wide results and caveats: Allograft graft-versus-host to host-versus-graft clonal ratios ran high in patients with graft-donor T cell macrochimerism. GvH clones were found in recipient marrow; some appeared first in ileum or blood.

With regard to this clone: The antigen is unknown.

TCRdb's table, derived via immunoSEQ multiplex PCR, lists solely in-frame clones and lacks some. The data hold some 70,000 clones, with around nine tenths observed a single time. CDR1 is LGHNT and CDR2 is FRNRAP in the germline V gene. V was trimmed by 4 bases and J by 5 bases, leaving 9 bases between them. This CDR3 comprises 13 residues. The sequence came from a human patient who received an intestinal transplant, so some T cells may come from the graft donor. The chain recombines TRBV12-5 with TRBJ2-1, with D perhaps matching TRBD1 (5 bases). The sequencing here drew on bone marrow, taken around 720 days after intestinal transplantation. This CDR3 is CASGWSRDNEQFF. CDR3 sequence (DNA): TGTGCTAGTGGTTGGTCCAGGGACAATGAGCAGTTCTTC.